The source of this T cell receptor (beta chain) is a study of cytomegalovirus exposure and HLA in healthy donors (dated by TCRdb to 2017 to 2019). For the study in its entirety: In an earlier analysis of roughly 500 of the donors, 250 to 350 Gb of sequence data and 117 million unique TCR beta sequences from roughly 180 million T cells were reported. In addition to the first cohort of roughly 700 subjects, a separate validation cohort of approximately 130 different subjects was used. An earlier analysis of 587 of the donors applied high-throughput TCR beta sequencing to assess whether each TCR beta V gene segment acted as functional or pseudogenic. Typing coverage varied by locus: about 620-630 donors for A, B, C, DRB1 and DQB1; approximately 520 for DQA1; over 600 for DPA1; approximately 450 for DPB1. Rather than using new phenotypic data, the later analysis identified candidate immune exposures from TCR beta sequences and from how often those sequences occurred across donors. Donor age, sex, ethnicity and CMV serostatus were collected together with the repertoire data. The study was designed to test whether signatures of past pathogen exposure could be identified by cataloging public T cell receptors. Both class I and class II loci were covered by HLA typing, at four-digit resolution. Genome-wide SNP genotypes for about 65% of the 666 donors were used in a later genetic analysis, which treated that subset as a discovery cohort. Of the 300 to 450 genotyped donors, 81% fell in the genetic ancestry cluster associated with self-reported Caucasian donors. In a later analysis, previously published TCR beta repertoires from 666 donors were re-analyzed and high-resolution HLA genotyping was added so that TCR occurrence patterns could be studied. Roughly 5 DR-DQ haplotypes were handled as single units for association and clustering because linkage in the cohort was strong. The study combined high-throughput TCR immunosequencing, statistical association of individual TCRs with disease status, and machine learning to predict cytomegalovirus infection status. Among about 370 genotyped donors of the cohort, an average of roughly 230,000 unique TCR beta nucleotide sequences was sequenced per donor, of which about 18% were non-productive. The study profiled the T cell repertoires of under 850 subjects by immunosequencing and related them to cytomegalovirus serostatus. All discovery cohort repertoires had been generated on a single sequencing platform. An early release covering approximately 600 HLA-typed donors comprised roughly 300 gigabases of sequencing data and approximately 80 million unique TCR sequences. The paper's findings and limits, for the study overall: Some 15 rarely observed V segments, including chromosome 9 orphons, were excluded from the earlier analysis of approximately 500 of the donors because counts were too low. A later analysis reported that several top co-occurrence clusters appeared linked to parvovirus B19, influenza, CMV and Epstein-Barr virus. Some IMGT-functional V segments, including TRBV6-2 and TRBV6-3, could not be distinguished by the 87-base-pair reads and were therefore excluded. Specific HLA alleles were associated with over 15,000 TCR beta sequences at a false discovery rate of 0.05 in a later analysis. A further reported finding was that TCR beta sequences accurately predicted the HLA-A and HLA-B alleles for most subjects in the first cohort. The authors suggested that the approach could potentially be extended to other disease states and immunological phenotypes. A later analysis found that HLA-associated TCR beta chains were more clonally expanded and had lower generation probabilities than equally common non-associated chains. A later analysis found that most CMV-associated TCR beta chains appeared HLA-restricted, with HLA associations seemingly driven largely by CMV exposure. In a later genetic analysis, a missense DCLRE1C variant was associated with V-gene and J-gene trimming of TCR beta chains, and the association was replicated in an independent cohort. Three of the identified cytomegalovirus-associated TCR beta chains were confirmed in vitro to be specific for cytomegalovirus antigens. Across donors, most TCR sequences were observed very rarely, whereas some public TCRs were present in many individuals. According to a later analysis, TCR association rates differed among HLA loci, with DRB1 alleles showing the most associated TCRs and HLA-C alleles showing the fewest. Strong co-occurrence of HLA alleles, especially DR and DQ, made assigning TCR associations to individual alleles difficult. In an earlier analysis of some 500 of the donors, most TCR beta V segments appeared in productive rearrangements about 87% or about 30% of the time, broadly matching IMGT annotations. For the cohort, immune exposure information was limited to CMV serostatus. Compared with the roughly 670-donor mean, donors in an Asian-associated ancestry cluster had fewer N-insertions in productive TCRs, according to a later genetic analysis. In the study, about 150 TCR beta chains were listed as associated with cytomegalovirus. Cytomegalovirus status was reported to be diagnosed by the classifier with high specificity and sensitivity in both the original and validation cohorts. Linkage disequilibrium might explain the correlated functional status among segregating V segments, but an unknown experimental factor could not be excluded. Because some donors lacked HLA typing at each locus, the association tests relied only on the typed subset. The presence/absence analyses assumed that sequencing depth was roughly uniform across donors, and that assumption may not be true. The cohort was sequenced for TCR beta chains only, and without alpha or paired-chain data the features that could be detected were limited. A group of highly shared sequence variants was considered likely to be a technical artifact of the sequencing pipeline.

Library method: the immunoSEQ multiplex PCR assay. A mixture of 60 forward primers for TCR Vbeta segments and 13 reverse primers for TCR Jbeta segments was used in the multiplex PCR. A multiplex PCR assay on genomic DNA amplified the CDR3 region of rearranged TCR beta genes. The amplified TCR beta libraries were sequenced on the Illumina HiSeq System as 87-base-pair reads. Concerning the study's data processing: Across the roughly 700 repertoires, a later analysis counted 78 million or so unique TCR beta chains, 9.5 million to 13 million of which were shared by at least two donors. Raw reads were error-corrected and collapsed into unique sequences with a nearest-neighbor algorithm that merged closely related sequences to remove PCR and sequencing errors. V, D and J gene segments were assigned by aligning CDR3 sequences to IMGT reference sequences. For a sequence to be retained, a match of at least six nucleotides to both a V gene segment and a J gene segment was required. A rearrangement counted as productive if the CDR3 had no stop codons and remained in frame with V and J, and every other rearrangement counted as non-productive. CDR3 was defined according to IMGT convention as the region running from the second conserved V-encoded cysteine to the conserved J-encoded phenylalanine. The earlier analysis of about 610 of the donors excluded any sequence lacking an unambiguous match to a single V gene segment. An earlier analysis of 587 of the donors called V segments functional above 56.7% productive rearrangements and segregating when the between-donor standard deviation exceeded 5%. A statistical classification framework was built to diagnose cytomegalovirus status from the catalog of TCR beta chain sequences. In a later analysis, TCR nucleotide sequences were compared against IMGT/GENE-DB human TR gene sequences so that V and J genes could be assigned. Using the TCRdist pipeline, a later analysis assigned CDR3 sequences along with most-parsimonious VDJ recombination scenarios. In a later analysis, each TCR beta chain was defined by its CDR3 amino acid sequence together with its V-gene family, and reads lacking a unique V-gene family were excluded. In a later analysis, 450 to 600 highly shared, low-generation-probability nucleotide sequences were removed to address suspected cross-contamination and a sequencing artifact. In a later analysis, a clonal expansion index was calculated for each public chain from normalized within-repertoire ranks of inferred template counts. Generation probabilities in a later analysis came from a VDJ recombination model fitted to out-of-frame rearrangements, and those results were checked against IGoR. In a later analysis, TCR-TCR, TCR-HLA and TCR-CMV co-occurrence was scored with hypergeometric tests, and a repertoire-size bias correction was applied to TCR pairs. False discovery rates were estimated in a later analysis by permuting HLA or CMV assignments 20 times. A later analysis grouped co-occurring TCRs with DBSCAN, adding TCRdist sequence similarity when clustering within HLA-allele-positive subsets. Repertoires with fewer than 30,000 or more than 120,000 public chains were left out of co-occurrence clustering, as were five repertoires with anomalous nucleotide sharing. Held by TCRdb, this immuneACCESS table contains in-frame sequences only and omits some clones. Under half of the omission traces to an unresolved V gene where checked; the cause of the rest is unknown. That table is the source of V, J and clone size, and D and trimming were worked out from the DNA. Across this sample there are about 210,000 clones, with about 77% seen only once. The ten most abundant clones make up about 0.5% of the sample.

Remarks on this clone: No cognate antigen has been identified for it. No much larger clone exists at a distance of one base, and base qualities are not known.

The cohort was made up of approximately 700 healthy bone marrow donors. Cohort members were all nominally healthy when sampled, although unrecorded immune exposures were likely present. The donor tested CMV seronegative, placing the donor among the approximately 360 seronegative members of the cohort. A peripheral blood sample was provided by each donor, and peripheral blood mononuclear cells were used for TCR beta sequencing. The Qiagen DNeasy Blood Extraction Kit was used to extract genomic DNA from the blood cell samples. Based on the germline V gene, the CDR1 and CDR2 sequences are SGHRS and YFSETQ. V and J are trimmed by 0 bases and 3 bases, and the gene matches miss 1 base of the junction. The CDR3 numbers 15 residues from cysteine through phenylalanine. The read is trimmed to its CDR3 DNA, 45 bases read in frame from base 1.

Material for sequencing was PBMCs. Recombination joined TRBV5-1 with TRBJ2-1, with 9 junctional bases fitting TRBD1. This sequence was found in a boy younger than 18 in good health and CMV-seronegative. The DNA sequence is given as TGCGCCAGCAGCTTGGGGGACAGGGTCTACAATGAGCAGTTCTTC. It is translated as CASSLGDRVYNEQFF.